These 22 T cell receptor beta chains came from one sample sequenced in a study of T cell responses to AZD1222 COVID-19 vaccine (dated by TCRdb to the early 2020s). The sample's time point label, decoded: baseline before first vaccination. Receptors were amplified or captured by the immunoSEQ multiplex PCR assay. The source is immuneACCESS, and TCRdb retained only in-frame sequences with V and J called. Part of the clones is not carried over; for the studies checked, unresolved V genes explain less than half of this, and the remainder is unexplained. The sample table holds more than 85,000 clones, of which about 85% were seen once. The leading ten clones occupy 1.6% of the sample. Sample: peripheral blood, taken on day 0 of AZD1222 vaccination. These TCRs come from an adult in good health.

CDR3 coding DNA: TGTGCCAGCAGCGTAGGGGACCACTATGGCTACACCTTC. Translation: CASSVGDHYGYTF. The gene calls are TRBV9 and TRBJ1-2; a possible D gene is TRBD1 (5 bases). Germline-derived CDR1 and CDR2 are SGDLS and YYNGEE. V lost 0 bases to trimming and J lost 3 bases, with 6 bases between them. The length of the CDR3 is 13 residues. Together with reference TRBV9 and TRBJ1-2, the CDR3 gives the full variable domain: DSGVTQTPKHLITATGQRVTLRCSPRSGDLSVYWYQQSLDQGLQFLIQYYNGEERAKGNILERFSAQQFPDLHSELNLSSLELGDSALYFCASSVGDHYGYTFGSGTRLTVV.

About this clone: This same CDR3 is encoded by further DNA sequences in the sample. This sequence joins TRBV19 and TRBJ1-5; TRBD1 might be the D (5 bases). Trimming pared 1 base from V and 0 bases from J, leaving 7 bases between. The CDR3 runs 15 residues. The germline V gene has CDR1 LNHDA and CDR2 SQIVND (reference sequence). The CDR3 coding sequence is TGTGCCAGTAGTATAGGGGGGGGTAGCAATCAGCCCCAGCATTTT. Translating gives CASSIGGGSNQPQHF. Filled out from reference TRBV19 and TRBJ1-5, the complete variable domain reads DGGITQSPKYLFRKEGQNVTLSCEQNLNHDAMYWYRQDPGQGLRLIYYSQIVNDFQKGDIAEGYSVSREKKESFPLTVTSAQKNPTAFYLCASSIGGGSNQPQHFGDGTRLSIL.

This clone was observed a few times. This sequence joins TRBV29-1 and TRBJ1-5; D is ambiguous. The CDR3 runs to 11 residues. The V gene's germline CDR1 is SQVTM and CDR2 ANQGSEA. Trimming cost V 4 bases and J 13 bases, with 14 bases left between them. The CDR3 reads CSVVRASTQHF. CDR3 DNA: TGCAGCGTTGTACGGGCCTCTACTCAGCATTTT.

The V call is TRBV6-1, the J call TRBJ1-4; no clear D. V was trimmed by 3 bases and J by 8 bases, leaving 13 bases between them. CDR3 length: 14 amino acids. The germline V gene encodes CDR1 MNHNS and CDR2 SASEGT. CDR3 nucleotides: TGTGCCAGCAGTGATCGCAGGATCGGAGAAAAACTGTTTTTT. It codes for CASSDRRIGEKLFF.

The V and J genes are TRBV5-1 and TRBJ1-1, with a possible D match to TRBD1 (6 bases). CDR1 and CDR2 (germline): SGHRS, YFSETQ. This CDR3 has 15 residues. Trimming left V 2 bases short and J 5 bases short, with 16 bases between. CDR3 sequence (DNA): TGCGCCAGCAGCTTTGGGCAGGGGATTCGTACTGAAGCTTTCTTT. Translating it yields CASSFGQGIRTEAFF.

The chain recombines TRBV7-8 with TRBJ2-1; possibly TRBD2 for D (5 bases). CDR1 and CDR2 from the germline V gene are SGHVS and FQNEAQ. The CDR3 is 15 residues long. V was trimmed by 0 bases and J by 6 bases, leaving 12 bases between them. The CDR3 DNA reads TGTGCCAGCAGCTTAGCGCGGGTCTACCCCAATGAGCAGTTCTTC. It encodes CASSLARVYPNEQFF.

This chain joins TRBV6-1 and TRBJ1-4, with 7 bases identical to TRBD1. The CDR3 spans 14 residues. The germline V gene encodes CDR1 MNHNS and CDR2 SASEGT. V was clipped by 5 bases and J by 1 base; unmatched bases: 1. CDR3 amino acids: CASSRTGTNEKLFF. The CDR3 coding sequence is TGTGCCAGCAGTCGGACAGGAACTAATGAAAAACTGTTTTTT.

In its sample, this clone was seen once. J is TRBJ1-1 and V is TRBV12-3 or TRBV12-4; D is unresolved. Trimming shortened V by 9 bases and J by 0 bases, and 11 bases separated the two germline ends. This CDR3 spans 13 amino acids. The CDR3: CASLGRVNTEAFF. The CDR3 DNA follows: TGTGCCAGTCTAGGGAGAGTGAACACTGAAGCTTTCTTT.

This chain links TRBV3-1 (or the pseudogene TRBV3-2) with TRBJ1-6; 7 nucleotides line up with TRBD1. This CDR3 has 13 amino acids. V lost 7 bases to trimming and J lost 7 bases; unmatched junction nucleotides: 4. From germline, CDR1 is LGHDT and CDR2 YNNKEL (reference sequence). The CDR3 sequence is CASTGQRNSPLHF. CDR3 nucleotide sequence: TGTGCCAGCACGGGACAGAGAAATTCACCCCTCCACTTT.

The V call is TRBV9, the J call TRBJ2-2; TRBD2 might be the D (5 bases). The CDR3 contains 15 residues. Germline lookup yields CDR1 SGDLS and CDR2 YYNGEE. V lost 2 bases and J 1 base, leaving 9 bases between the germline ends. CDR3 nucleotide sequence: TGTGCCAGCAGCGTGACGGGGATGAACACCGGGGAGCTGTTTTTT. This gives the protein CASSVTGMNTGELFF.

V gene TRBV27 combines with J gene TRBJ2-3; D remains ambiguous. Germline CDR1 and CDR2: MNHEY and SMNVEV (reference sequence). V lost 5 bases and J 2 bases, leaving 17 bases between the germline ends. This CDR3 comprises 16 residues. The CDR3 nucleotides are TGTGCCAGCAGTCCCCTGACGTCCTACACCACAGATACGCAGTATTTT. This encodes CASSPLTSYTTDTQYF.

This rearrangement joins TRBV11-2 to TRBJ1-2; D is ambiguous. The ends were cut back, 5 bases at V and 2 bases at J, with 15 bases in the middle. The V gene's germline CDR1 is SGHAT and CDR2 FQNNGV. The CDR3 has 15 amino acids. DNA for the CDR3: TGTGCCAGCAGCATGCCCTACAGAGACAACTATGGCTACACCTTC. Translation gives CASSMPYRDNYGYTF.

The V gene is TRBV11-2, the J gene TRBJ2-7; possibly TRBD1 for D (5 bases). The CDR3 is 12 residues long. Germline assignment: CDR1 SGHAT and CDR2 FQNNGV. The V gene lost 5 bases and the J gene lost 4 bases, with 9 bases spanning the gap. The DNA for the CDR3 is TGTGCCAGCAGCCAGGACACTTACGAGCAGTACTTC. Its protein is CASSQDTYEQYF.

The chain joins TRBV18 to TRBJ2-7; 8 bases agree with TRBD2. Germline V gene sequence: CDR1 KGHSH, CDR2 LQKENI. This CDR3 contains 15 residues. J was trimmed by 3 bases and V by 4 bases; bases with no gene match: 8. The DNA of the CDR3 is TGTGCCAGCTCACAAGGAGGGACTAGTGTCTACGAGCAGTACTTC. Translating gives CASSQGGTSVYEQYF.

This clone has just one count. The chain is built from TRBV2 and TRBJ1-2, with D perhaps TRBD1 (5 bases). CDR1 is SNHLY, CDR2 FYNNEI, per germline. The CDR3 loop spans 14 amino acids. The germline V and J ends were trimmed by 1 base and 5 bases, with 11 bases remaining between them. CDR3 coding DNA: TGTGCCAGCAGTGAAGGGAGTGGGGGATATGGCTACACCTTC. This codes for CASSEGSGGYGYTF.

The rearrangement links TRBV27 to TRBJ2-7; the match to TRBD1 covers 9 bases. CDR1 and CDR2 (germline): MNHEY, SMNVEV (reference sequence). Losses at the gene ends were 0 bases for V and 3 bases for J; bases not matched to a gene: 3. CDR3 length equals 15 residues. The CDR3 bases are TGTGCCAGCAGTTTATCCGGGACAGGGTTCTACGAGCAGTACTTC. This translates into CASSLSGTGFYEQYF.

V gene TRBV14 combines with J gene TRBJ2-5; tentative D call: TRBD2 (6 bases). In germline, CDR1 is SGHDN, CDR2 FVKESK. The CDR3 is 13 residues long. The ends were cut back, 2 bases at V and 3 bases at J, with 7 bases in the middle. Written as DNA, the CDR3 is TGTGCCAGCAGCCAAAGACTAGAAGAGACCCAGTACTTC. Translation: CASSQRLEETQYF.

This rearrangement joins TRBV10-1 to TRBJ1-2; D not certain. From germline, CDR1 is WNHNN and CDR2 SYGVQD (reference sequence). Trimming removed 3 bases at V and 6 bases at J, with 11 bases between. The CDR3 has 13 residues. CDR3 coding DNA: TGCGCCAGCAGTGAACGACCCGGGGATGGCTACACCTTC. This codes for CASSERPGDGYTF.

The V and J genes are TRBV7-2 and TRBJ1-1; D gene uncertain. The CDR3 is 13 amino acids. V was pared by 4 bases and J by 7 bases, with 13 bases between. Germline values: CDR1 SGHTA, CDR2 FQGNSA. In DNA form, the CDR3 reads TGTGCCAGCAGCTCTCGGACTTCGATTGAAGCTTTCTTT. Translating it yields CASSSRTSIEAFF.

The chain carries TRBV21-1 and TRBJ1-2. TRBV21-1 is a known pseudogene. This CDR3 has 10 amino acids. CDR3 protein: CASKSGGYTF. For the CDR3, the DNA is TGTGCCAGCAAAAGTGGTGGCTACACCTTC.

The V gene is TRBV7-9, the J gene TRBJ1-1, with TRBD1 identical over 7 bases. The CDR3 covers 14 residues. Per the germline V gene, CDR1 is SEHNR and CDR2 is FQNEAQ (reference sequence). After removal of 5 bases from V and 2 bases from J, the junction contained 5 bases not matched to a gene. The DNA of the CDR3 is TGTGCCAGCAGCACCCCAGGGGGAAACACTGAAGCTTTCTTT. Its translation: CASSTPGGNTEAFF.

The rearrangement joins TRBV12-5 to TRBJ2-7; the D is unclear. The CDR3 contains 14 residues. The germline V gene has CDR1 LGHNT and CDR2 FRNRAP. V lost 5 bases and J lost 2, with 13 bases in between. The CDR3 reads CASGPTRVPYEQYF. In nucleotides, the CDR3 is TGTGCTAGTGGTCCGACAAGGGTCCCCTACGAGCAGTACTTC.